This TCR beta chain is from a study of technical replicates of blood from several donors. Repertoires were generated with immunoSEQ multiplex PCR, while TCRdb's copy carries only in-frame clones and drops some. The table records some 14,000 clones, approximately 80% of them present only once. The TCR was taken from a human donor in good health. The sample consisted of PBMCs.

The CDR3 region is CASSLSVRVPDTQYF. The CDR3 region has the DNA TGTGCCAGCAGCTTATCTGTCAGGGTCCCAGATACGCAGTATTTT. This chain uses TRBV7-9 with TRBJ2-3; a weak D match, TRBD1 (5 bases). CDR1 and CDR2 from the germline V gene are SEHNR and FQNEAQ (reference sequence). CDR3 size: 15 residues. With 2 bases removed from V and 4 bases from J, the gap between germline ends came to 13 bases.